This TCR beta chain originates from a study of cytomegalovirus exposure and HLA in healthy donors. Study-wide points: A later analysis found most CMV-associated TCR beta chains apparently HLA-restricted.

Germline CDR1 MNHEY, CDR2 SVGAGI. V was clipped by 2 bases and J by 4 bases; unmatched bases: 6. The CDR3 loop spans 15 amino acids. The PCR used 60 Vbeta and 13 Jbeta primers. TCRdb's table, derived via immunoSEQ multiplex PCR, lists solely in-frame clones and lacks some. In the table there are 250,000 to 350,000 clones, 80% of which are singletons. This clone was counted between two and nine times. Its antigen remains unknown. This receptor was obtained from a girl aged 2 to 10 in good health and CMV-seronegative. Sequences were obtained from PBMCs. V and J are TRBV6-5 and TRBJ2-7; 9 nucleotides agree with TRBD2. This chain's CDR3 is CASSYRASGEYEQYF. The CDR3, as DNA: TGTGCCAGCAGTTACCGTGCTAGCGGGGAGTACGAGCAGTACTTC.